Sequencing of this T cell receptor (beta chain) was carried out in a study of T cells in Graves' hyperthyroidism and ophthalmopathy. Concerning this clonotype: Its antigen is not identified.

The ends were cut back, 1 base at V and 1 base at J, with 7 bases in the middle. This CDR3 region has 14 residues. Germline assignment: CDR1 SGHNT and CDR2 YENEEA. Stable hyperthyroidism: no ophthalmopathy progression over 18 months of follow-up. Diagnoses used clinical symptoms, serum thyroxine and TRAb, thyroid ultrasound and orbital computed tomography. Using RNA transcripts as the source, TCR beta CDR3 regions were amplified. Researchers ran a first-round RT-PCR on the TCR CDR3 using the HTBI primer set. TCRdb reprocessed the multiplex PCR reads with MiXCR, giving one entry per CDR3 protein. The repertoire holds about 700,000 distinct CDR3 sequences, 12% to 15% seen once, with roughly 10% in the top ten. Study outcomes and limitations: Most clonotypes that expanded in the thyroid above 0.001 also showed up in blood. Classification by a 13 V-J model distinguished ophthalmopathy from stable hyperthyroidism.

The TCR originated in a woman in her late teens or twenties with Graves' hyperthyroidism. Source material: blood. The chain recombines TRBV11-3 with TRBJ1-1; no reliable D call. The CDR3 sequence is CASSLAPTNTEAFF. The DNA of the CDR3 is TGTGCCAGCAGCTTAGCACCCACGAACACTGAAGCTTTCTTT. Using reference TRBV11-3 and TRBJ1-1 for the parts outside the CDR3, the full variable domain is EAGVVQSPRYKIIEKKQPVAFWCNPISGHNTLYWYLQNLGQGPELLIRYENEEAVDDSQLPKDRFSAERLKGVDSTLKIQPAELGDSAVYLCASSLAPTNTEAFFGQGTRLTVV.